A selection of T cell receptor beta chains follows, all from one sample in a study of cytomegalovirus exposure and HLA in healthy donors. TCRdb's table, derived via immunoSEQ multiplex PCR, lists solely in-frame clones and lacks some. Of around 190,000 clones in the sample, roughly 85% are singletons; the top ten hold about 17%. Sequencing input: PBMCs. Receptors originate from a man between 18 and 29 years old in good health and CMV-seropositive. The CDR3 runs from the conserved cysteine through the conserved F or W. The D gene is left open where the match is weak. Some rows have no size entry. The others give once, few or many, or a class for an expanded clone.

>TRBD1|TRBJ1-4|TRBV7-9|NA
TGTGCCAGCAGCTTAGAAGGGGGCCGGGGTGAAAAACTGTTTTTT
CASSLEGGRGEKLFF
>NA|TRBJ2-5|TRBV4-1|NA
TGCGCCAGCAGCCAAGAGCAGGGGCGCTGGGAGACCCAGTACTTC
CASSQEQGRWETQYF
>TRBD1|TRBJ1-4|TRBV6-5|NA
TGTGCCAGCAGTCCTCGGACAGGGGGTGGAAAACTGTTTTTT
CASSPRTGGGKLFF
>TRBD1|TRBJ1-1|TRBV5-4|NA
TGTGCCAGCAGCCTGGGACAGATGAACACTGAAGCTTTCTTT
CASSLGQMNTEAFF
>NA|TRBJ2-7|TRBV2|few
TGTGCCAGCAGTGAGTACTACGAGCAGTACTTC
CASSEYYEQYF
>NA|TRBJ2-5|TRBV11-2|NA
TGTGCCAGCAGCGCTGTGGGGGGAGACGACCAAGAGACCCAGTACTTC
CASSAVGGDDQETQYF
>NA|TRBJ2-7|TRBV5-6|NA
TGTGCCAGCGCCCCCTTGCCAGGGAACGAGCAGTACTTC
CASAPLPGNEQYF
>NA|TRBJ1-2|TRBV30|NA
TGTGCCTGGAGTGATGCGGGATATGGCTACACCTTC
CAWSDAGYGYTF
>TRBD2|TRBJ2-7|TRBV6-6|once
TGTGCCAGCAGACACGGGGGGGAGCAGTACTTC
CASRHGGEQYF
>NA|TRBJ2-5|TRBV28|once
TGTGCCAGCAGTCGTAGGGGGTTGGCAGAGACCCAGTACTTC
CASSRRGLAETQYF